In its sample, the clone carrying this T cell receptor beta chain was seen a few times. Its matching antigen is unknown. The authors isolated at least 6.5 million PBMCs per sample. This sample was included in a study of blood T cells in healthy people across ages. Findings and limits, study-wide: Versus aged donors, long-lived donors had higher diversity and more naive CD4+ cells. No conclusive comparison of naive versus antigen-experienced cells was possible with unsorted PBMCs.

A second 7 to 11 cycle PCR used barcoded and J-beta primers. MiXCR was run by TCRdb on the 5' RACE reads, yielding one entry per CDR3 protein. The table shows about 1.1 million distinct CDR3 sequences, with around two fifths occurring only once. Per germline, CDR1 SGHDN and CDR2 FVKESK. CDR3 length: 21 amino acids. Trimming stripped 2 bases from V and 1 base from J, with 28 bases between. The material sequenced was blood. The source of this sequence is a man aged 18 to 30 in good health. The rearrangement links TRBV14 to TRBJ2-3; D remains unclear. The CDR3 loop reads CASSQIRRRRNLSTGTDTQYF. CDR3 nucleotide sequence: TGTGCCAGCAGCCAAATTAGAAGACGGCGGAACCTTTCCACGGGCACAGATACGCAGTATTTT. Using reference TRBV14 and TRBJ2-3 for the parts outside the CDR3, the full variable domain is EAGVTQFPSHSVIEKGQTVTLRCDPISGHDNLYWYRRVMGKEIKFLLHFVKESKQDESGMPNNRFLAERTGGTYSTLKVQPAELEDSGVYFCASSQIRRRRNLSTGTDTQYFGPGTRLTVL.